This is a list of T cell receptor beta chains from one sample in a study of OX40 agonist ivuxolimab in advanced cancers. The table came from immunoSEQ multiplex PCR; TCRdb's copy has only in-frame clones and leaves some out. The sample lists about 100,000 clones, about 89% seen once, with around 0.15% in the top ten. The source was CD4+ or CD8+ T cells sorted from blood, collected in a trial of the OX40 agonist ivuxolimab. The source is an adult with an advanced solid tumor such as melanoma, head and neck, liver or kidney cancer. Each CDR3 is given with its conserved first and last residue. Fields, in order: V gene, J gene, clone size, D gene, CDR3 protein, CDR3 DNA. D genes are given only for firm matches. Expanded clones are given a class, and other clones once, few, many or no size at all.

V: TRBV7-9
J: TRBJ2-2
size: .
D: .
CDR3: CASSLARGNTGELFF
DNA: TGTGCCAGCAGCTTAGCGCGTGGAAACACCGGGGAGCTGTTTTTT

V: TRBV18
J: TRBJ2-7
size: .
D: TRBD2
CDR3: CASSRARLATTEQYF
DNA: TGTGCCAGCTCACGGGCACGACTAGCTACTACGGAGCAGTACTTC

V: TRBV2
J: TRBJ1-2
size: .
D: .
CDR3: CASRQDLGYTF
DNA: TGTGCCAGCAGGCAGGACCTCGGCTACACCTTC

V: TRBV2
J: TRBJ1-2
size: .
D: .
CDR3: CASSEVREPRVGGYTF
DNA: TGTGCCAGCAGTGAAGTGAGGGAACCTCGTGTGGGTGGCTACACCTTC

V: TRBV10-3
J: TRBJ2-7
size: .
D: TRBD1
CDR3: CAISGTGTGAPYEQYF
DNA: TGTGCCATCAGTGGTACCGGGACAGGGGCCCCCTACGAGCAGTACTTC

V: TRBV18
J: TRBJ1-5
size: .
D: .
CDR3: CASSPDGTSASGQPQHF
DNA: TGTGCCAGCTCACCGGACGGGACCTCCGCATCGGGTCAGCCCCAGCATTTT

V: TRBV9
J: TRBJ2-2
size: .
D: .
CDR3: CASSVESTGELFF
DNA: TGTGCCAGCAGCGTAGAGTCAACCGGGGAGCTGTTTTTT

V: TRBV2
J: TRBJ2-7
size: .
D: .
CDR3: CASSAYFYEQYF
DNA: TGTGCCAGCAGTGCGTACTTCTACGAGCAGTACTTC

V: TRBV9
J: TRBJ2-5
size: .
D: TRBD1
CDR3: CASSVQGVGETQYF
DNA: TGTGCCAGCAGCGTACAGGGGGTGGGAGAGACCCAGTACTTC

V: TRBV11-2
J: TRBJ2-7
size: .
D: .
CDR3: CASSQMTDSYEQYF
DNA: TGTGCCAGCAGCCAGATGACGGATTCCTACGAGCAGTACTTC

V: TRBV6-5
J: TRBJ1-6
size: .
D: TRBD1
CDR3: CASSEQGNSPLHF
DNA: TGTGCCAGCAGTGAACAGGGGAATTCACCCCTCCACTTT

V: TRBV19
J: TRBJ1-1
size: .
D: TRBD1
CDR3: CASINQGVAEEAFF
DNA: TGTGCCAGTATTAACCAGGGGGTAGCGGAGGAAGCTTTCTTT

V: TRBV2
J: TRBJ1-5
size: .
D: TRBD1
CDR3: CASSPDSGGISNQPQHF
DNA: TGTGCCAGCAGCCCGGATTCAGGGGGCATAAGCAATCAGCCCCAGCATTTT

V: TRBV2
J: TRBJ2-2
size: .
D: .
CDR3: CASRMTKLSAGELFF
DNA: TGTGCCAGCAGGATGACTAAATTAAGCGCCGGGGAGCTGTTTTTT

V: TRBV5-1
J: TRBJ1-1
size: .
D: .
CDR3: CASSLLAGAGGTEAFF
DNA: TGCGCCAGCAGCTTGCTGGCAGGGGCCGGTGGCACTGAAGCTTTCTTT

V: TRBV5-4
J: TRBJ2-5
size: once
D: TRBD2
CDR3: CASSLGSGWGTSKETQYF
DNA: TGTGCCAGCAGCTTGGGAAGTGGGTGGGGGACTAGCAAAGAGACCCAGTACTTC

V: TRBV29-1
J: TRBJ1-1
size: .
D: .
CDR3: CSALAAGPNTEAFF
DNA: TGCAGCGCCCTCGCGGCGGGTCCCAACACTGAAGCTTTCTTT

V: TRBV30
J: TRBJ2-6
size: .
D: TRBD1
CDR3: CAWTSGGEANVLTF
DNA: TGTGCCTGGACTTCAGGGGGCGAGGCCAACGTCCTGACTTTC

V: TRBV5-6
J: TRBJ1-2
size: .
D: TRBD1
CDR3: CASSNQGVGGYTF
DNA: TGTGCCAGCAGCAACCAGGGGGTCGGTGGCTACACCTTC

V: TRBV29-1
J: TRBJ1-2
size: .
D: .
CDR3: CSVGPDYGYTF
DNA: TGCAGCGTTGGCCCTGACTATGGCTACACCTTC

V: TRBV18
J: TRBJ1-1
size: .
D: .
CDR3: CASSPAVLNTEAFF
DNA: TGTGCCAGCTCACCCGCCGTATTGAACACTGAAGCTTTCTTT

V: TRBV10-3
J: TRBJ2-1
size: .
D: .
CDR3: CAISERLGTSYIYEQFF
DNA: TGTGCCATCAGTGAGAGATTAGGAACTAGTTATATCTATGAGCAGTTCTTC

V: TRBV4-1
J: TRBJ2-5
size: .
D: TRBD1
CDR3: CASSPTQTGGLAQYF
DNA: TGCGCCAGCAGCCCGACCCAGACAGGGGGCCTCGCGCAGTACTTC

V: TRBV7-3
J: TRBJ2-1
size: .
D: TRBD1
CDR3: CASSLTRDRGNEQFF
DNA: TGTGCCAGCAGCTTAACAAGGGACAGGGGCAATGAGCAGTTCTTC

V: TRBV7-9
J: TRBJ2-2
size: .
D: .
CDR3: CASIPGELFF
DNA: TGTGCCAGCATCCCCGGGGAGCTGTTTTTT

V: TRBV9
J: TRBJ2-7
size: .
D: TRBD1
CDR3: CASSVGPGTGYEQYF
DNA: TGTGCCAGCAGCGTAGGCCCTGGGACAGGGTACGAGCAGTACTTC

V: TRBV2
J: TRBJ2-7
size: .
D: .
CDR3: CASSERHLYEQYF
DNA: TGTGCCAGCAGTGAACGTCACCTATACGAGCAGTACTTC

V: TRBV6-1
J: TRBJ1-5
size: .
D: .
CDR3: CASSETGKNQPQHF
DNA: TGTGCCAGCAGTGAAACCGGAAAAAATCAGCCCCAGCATTTT

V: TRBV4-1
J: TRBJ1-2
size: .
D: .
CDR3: CASSQVVSTGNYGYTF
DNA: TGCGCCAGCAGCCAAGTGGTCTCGACGGGCAACTATGGCTACACCTTC

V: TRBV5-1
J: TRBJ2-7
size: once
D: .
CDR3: CASSLGAGLEQYF
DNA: TGCGCCAGCAGCTTGGGGGCAGGGCTAGAGCAGTACTTC

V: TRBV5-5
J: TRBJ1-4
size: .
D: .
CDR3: CASSLDMGRMFF
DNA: TGTGCCAGCAGCTTGGACATGGGAAGAATGTTTTTT

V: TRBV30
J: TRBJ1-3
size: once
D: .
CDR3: CAWRYTTSGNTIYF
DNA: TGTGCCTGGAGGTACACCACGTCAGGAAACACCATATATTTT

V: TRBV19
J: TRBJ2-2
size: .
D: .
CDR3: CASTRRVGTGELFF
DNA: TGTGCCAGTACAAGGAGGGTGGGGACCGGGGAGCTGTTTTTT

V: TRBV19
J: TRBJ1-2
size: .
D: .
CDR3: CASRERGANHYGYTF
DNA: TGTGCCAGTAGGGAGCGGGGAGCAAACCACTATGGCTACACCTTC

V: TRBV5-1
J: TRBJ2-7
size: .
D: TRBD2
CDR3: CASSFVSGYYEQYF
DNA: TGCGCCAGCAGCTTTGTTAGCGGGTACTACGAGCAGTACTTC

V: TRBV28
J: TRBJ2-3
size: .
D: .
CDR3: CASSTTDTQYF
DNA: TGTGCCAGCAGTACCACAGATACGCAGTATTTT

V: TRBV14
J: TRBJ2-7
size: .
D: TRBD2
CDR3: CASSQKRNAGLAIYEQYF
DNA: TGTGCCAGCAGCCAGAAAAGGAACGCCGGACTAGCGATCTACGAGCAGTACTTC

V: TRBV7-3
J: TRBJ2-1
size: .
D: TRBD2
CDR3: CASSLRGLSGRAGNEQFF
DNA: TGTGCCAGCAGCCTCAGGGGCCTTAGCGGGAGGGCCGGGAATGAGCAGTTCTTC

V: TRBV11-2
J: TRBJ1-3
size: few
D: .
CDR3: CASSFTGTAALNTIYF
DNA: TGTGCCAGCAGCTTCACCGGGACGGCGGCATTAAACACCATATATTTT

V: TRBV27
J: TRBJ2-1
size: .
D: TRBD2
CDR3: CASSFQRETGTYNEQFF
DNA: TGTGCCAGCAGTTTCCAGCGGGAGACGGGGACCTACAATGAGCAGTTCTTC

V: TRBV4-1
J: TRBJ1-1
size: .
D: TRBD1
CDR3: CASSQSGGGGTEAFF
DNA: TGCGCCAGCAGCCAGTCAGGGGGCGGTGGCACTGAAGCTTTCTTT

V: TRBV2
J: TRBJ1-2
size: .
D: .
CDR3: CASSEAGTRYGYTF
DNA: TGTGCCAGCAGTGAAGCCGGGACTCGGTACGGCTACACCTTC

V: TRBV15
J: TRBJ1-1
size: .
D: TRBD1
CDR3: CATSRGVTGTGTEAFF
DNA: TGTGCCACCAGCAGAGGGGTTACCGGGACAGGCACTGAAGCTTTCTTT

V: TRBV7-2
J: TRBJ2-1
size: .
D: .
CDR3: CASSRRVDEQFF
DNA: TGTGCCAGCAGCCGCAGGGTGGATGAGCAGTTCTTC

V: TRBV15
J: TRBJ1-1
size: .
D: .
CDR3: CATSRVPWGDTEAFF
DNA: TGTGCCACCAGCAGAGTACCCTGGGGCGACACTGAAGCTTTCTTT

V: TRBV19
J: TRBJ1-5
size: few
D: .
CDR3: CASREGSRNQPQHF
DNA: TGTGCCAGTAGGGAAGGGTCAAGAAATCAGCCCCAGCATTTT

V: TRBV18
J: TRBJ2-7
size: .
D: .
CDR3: CASSPGLSYEQYF
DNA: TGTGCCAGCTCACCGGGACTCTCCTACGAGCAGTACTTC

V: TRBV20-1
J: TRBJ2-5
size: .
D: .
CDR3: CSAFFGETQYF
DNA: TGCAGTGCTTTTTTTGGGGAGACCCAGTACTTC

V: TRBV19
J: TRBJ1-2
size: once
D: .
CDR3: CASSLQDSRGGYTF
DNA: TGTGCCAGTAGTCTACAAGACAGTAGAGGTGGCTACACCTTC

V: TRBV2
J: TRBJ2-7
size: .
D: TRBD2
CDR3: CASRPAGPSLGEQYF
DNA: TGTGCCAGCAGACCAGCGGGGCCCTCCCTAGGCGAGCAGTACTTC

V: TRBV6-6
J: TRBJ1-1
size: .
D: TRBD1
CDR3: CASSVQGENTEAFF
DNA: TGTGCCAGCAGTGTGCAGGGGGAGAACACTGAAGCTTTCTTT

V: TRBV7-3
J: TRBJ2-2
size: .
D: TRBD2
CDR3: CASSLTSGTGELFF
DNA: TGTGCCAGCAGCCTGACTAGCGGGACCGGGGAGCTGTTTTTT

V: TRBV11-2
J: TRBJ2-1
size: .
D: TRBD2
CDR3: CASSQLAGGQQEQFF
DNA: TGTGCCAGCAGCCAACTAGCGGGGGGACAGCAAGAGCAGTTCTTC

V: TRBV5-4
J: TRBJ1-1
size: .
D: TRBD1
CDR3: CASSRGTGTYTEAFF
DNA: TGTGCCAGCAGCCGAGGGACAGGGACTTACACTGAAGCTTTCTTT

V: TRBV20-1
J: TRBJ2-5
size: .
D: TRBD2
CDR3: CGSGRETQYF
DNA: TGCGGGAGCGGGAGAGAGACCCAGTACTTC

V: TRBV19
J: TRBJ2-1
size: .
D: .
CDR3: CASSIGILGSSYNEQFF
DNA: TGTGCCAGTAGTATAGGAATACTAGGGAGCTCCTACAATGAGCAGTTCTTC

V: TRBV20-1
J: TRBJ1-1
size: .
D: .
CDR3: CSARKVDAFF
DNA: TGCAGTGCTAGAAAGGTAGACGCTTTCTTT

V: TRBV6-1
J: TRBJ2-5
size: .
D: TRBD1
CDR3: CASSRTGPEYF
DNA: TGTGCCAGCAGCCGGACAGGACCGGAGTACTTC

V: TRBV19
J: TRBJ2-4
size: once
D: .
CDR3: CASSIPLASFSGFKNIQYF
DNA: TGTGCCAGTAGTATCCCCCTAGCGTCCTTTTCCGGGTTCAAAAACATTCAGTACTTC